This TCR beta chain was identified in a study of blood T cell repertoires in COVID-19. Clones were read by immunoSEQ multiplex PCR, and TCRdb kept only the in-frame ones, dropping some. The sample lists more than 95,000 clones; 79% were seen once. The CDR3 extends over 14 amino acids. V was cut by 3 bases and J by 1 base, with 10 bases left in between. CDR1 is SGHKS and CDR2 is YYEKEE in the germline V gene (reference sequence). This TCR came from a man aged 35 to 55 with active or convalescent COVID-19. The sample consisted of peripheral blood. The genes are TRBV5-5 and TRBJ1-2, with unresolved D. The CDR3 DNA reads TGTGCCAGCAGCTCGACAACCAATAACTATGGCTACACCTTC. Translating gives CASSSTTNNYGYTF.